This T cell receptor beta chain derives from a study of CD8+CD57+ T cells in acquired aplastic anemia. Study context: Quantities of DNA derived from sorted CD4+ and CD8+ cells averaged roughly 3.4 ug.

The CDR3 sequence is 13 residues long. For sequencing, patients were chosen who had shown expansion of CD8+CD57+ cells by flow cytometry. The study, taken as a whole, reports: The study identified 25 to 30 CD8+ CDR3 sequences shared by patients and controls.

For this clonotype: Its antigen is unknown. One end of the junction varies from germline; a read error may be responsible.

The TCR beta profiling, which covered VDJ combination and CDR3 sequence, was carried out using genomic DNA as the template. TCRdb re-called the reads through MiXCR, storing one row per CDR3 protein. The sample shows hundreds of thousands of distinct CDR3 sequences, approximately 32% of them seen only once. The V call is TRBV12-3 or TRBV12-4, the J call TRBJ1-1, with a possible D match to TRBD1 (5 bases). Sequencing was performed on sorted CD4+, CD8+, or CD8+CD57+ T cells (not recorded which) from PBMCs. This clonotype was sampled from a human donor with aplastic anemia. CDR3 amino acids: CASSFGDYTETFF. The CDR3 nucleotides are TGTGCCAGCAGTTTCGGGGACTACACTGAAACTTTCTTT.